This TCR beta chain was observed in a study of response to subunit inactivated influenza vaccine. Overall study findings and caveats: The authors put forward the suggestion that each seasonal influenza vaccination may bring in only a limited number of new T cells.

TCRdb analysed the RT-PCR reads with MiXCR anew, one entry per CDR3 protein. The sample includes 800,000 or so distinct CDR3 sequences, 20% to 25% seen only once; the top ten take about a tenth. The CDR3 totals 15 residues. The V and J ends lost 0 bases and 1 base respectively, with 8 bases between them. Germline V lookup: CDR1 SGHAT, CDR2 FQNNGV. Comment on this clonotype: Its antigen is currently unknown.

This clonotype was obtained from a man aged 50-60 years who received an inactivated influenza vaccine. This sample comprised PBMCs from blood, obtained more than 4 days after vaccination. This chain uses TRBV11-2 with TRBJ2-3, with D perhaps assigned TRBD1 or TRBD2 (5 bases each). Here the CDR3 reads CASSLDGARTDTQYF. The CDR3 region has the DNA TGTGCCAGCAGCTTAGACGGGGCACGCACAGATACGCAGTATTTT.